The 5 T cell receptor beta chains given below trace back to one sample, sequenced in a study of shared clonotypes between healthy human individuals. TCRdb keeps only in-frame clones here, not all; method: immunoSEQ multiplex PCR. This table holds under 750,000 clones, around 77% found once. The sample comprised memory CD4+ T cells sorted from blood. Subset reported: CD45RA-negative fraction. The receptors here all came from a woman aged 25 to 45 in good health.

This clone has more than one count but fewer than ten. The chain has TRBV10-2 and TRBJ1-4; no reliable D call. Germline loops: CDR1 WSHSY, CDR2 SAAADI. The V end lost 7 bases, the J end lost 8 bases, and 14 bases lay between the germline ends. CDR3 size: 13 residues. CDR3 in DNA: TGCGCCAGCAAGAGGCAACCAATGGAAAAACTGTTTTTT. Its protein product is CASKRQPMEKLFF.

Regarding this clone: The same CDR3 also results from other DNA sequences found in this sample. The chain links TRBV5-1 to TRBJ2-3; 15 bases fit TRBD2. Germline loops: CDR1 SGHRS, CDR2 YFSETQ. Trimming at V came to 2 bases and at J to 3 bases, leaving 1 base not matched to a gene. The CDR3 contains 16 residues. The DNA of the CDR3 is TGCGCCAGCAGCTTAGGGACTAGCGGGAGGACAGATACGCAGTATTTT. Residues: CASSLGTSGRTDTQYF.

V is TRBV15 and J is TRBJ2-2; D possibly corresponds to TRBD2 (5 bases). Germline CDR1 reads LNHNV; CDR2 reads YYDKDF (reference sequence). The CDR3 extends over 16 amino acids. V was clipped by 0 bases and J by 4 bases, with 12 bases between them. The CDR3 region is CATSRELTSPTGELFF. The CDR3 DNA sequence: TGTGCCACCAGCAGAGAGTTAACTAGTCCCACCGGGGAGCTGTTTTTT.

V usage is TRBV7-2 and J usage is TRBJ1-5; no definite D call. The germline gives CDR1 SGHTA, CDR2 FQGNSA. The CDR3 has 13 residues. The germline V and J ends were trimmed by 5 bases and 3 bases, with 8 bases remaining between them. The CDR3 loop is CASSPRVNQPQHF. Written as DNA, the CDR3 is TGTGCCAGCAGCCCTCGAGTCAATCAGCCCCAGCATTTT.

V usage is TRBV7-8 and J usage is TRBJ2-3; D perhaps matches TRBD2 (6 bases). Looked up from germline, CDR1 is SGHVS and CDR2 is FQNEAQ. This CDR3 is 14 amino acids long. The ends were cut back, 1 base at V and 3 bases at J, with 8 bases in the middle. The CDR3, as DNA: TGTGCCAGCAGCTTAGAGGGGAGGACAGATACGCAGTATTTT. Protein product: CASSLEGRTDTQYF.